This TCR beta chain was observed in a study of blood T cell repertoires in COVID-19. Study-level background: The origin of the acute and convalescent COVID-19 samples was the United States, Italy and Spain.

With 9 bases clipped from V and 4 bases from J, the junction kept 11 bases outside the gene matches. Germline V gene lookup returns CDR1 SNHLY and CDR2 FYNNEI. The CDR3 length is 14 residues. Participants, about 18 to 90 years old, spanned approximately 25 US areas. Assignments of participants to cohorts depended upon their own reported clinical history. The assay was immunoSEQ multiplex PCR, and TCRdb's table has in-frame clones only and misses some. The sample lists under 250,000 clones, around 85% occurring once. V is TRBV2 and J is TRBJ1-1; 7 nucleotides line up with TRBD1. Sample: PBMCs or T cells enriched from blood (not recorded which). The clonotype originates from a woman aged 45-59 years with acute COVID-19. The CDR3 is CARYRGAGLTEAFF. In DNA form, the CDR3 reads TGTGCCAGATACAGGGGCGCAGGGCTCACTGAAGCTTTCTTT. The full variable domain, with the rest looked up from reference TRBV2 and TRBJ1-1, is EPEVTQTPSHQVTQMGQEVILRCVPISNHLYFYWYRQILGQKVEFLVSFYNNEISEKSEIFDDQFSVERPDGSNFTLKIRSTKLEDSAMYFCARYRGAGLTEAFFGQGTRLTVV.